These 2 T cell receptor beta chains share one sample of origin, sequenced in a study of shared clonotypes between healthy human individuals (TCRdb year 2020). Libraries were prepared through the immunoSEQ multiplex PCR assay. Held by TCRdb, this immuneACCESS table contains in-frame sequences only and omits some clones. Under half of the omission traces to an unresolved V gene where checked; the cause of the rest is unknown. The sample yields millions of clones; about 92% were counted once. The ten top clones hold roughly 1.7% of the sample. CD8 naive samples were CD45RO-negative cells positively selected for CCR7, giving a CD45RA+CCR7+ population that excluded TemRA cells. The sequencing input was naive CD8+ T cells from PBMCs. The cell subset or site label corresponds to: CD45RA+CCR7+. These receptors were collected from a man in his late teens or twenties in good health. Some clones in this sample may be carry-over from other donors' samples.

The V call is TRBV7-9, the J call TRBJ2-3; TRBD1 aligns across 8 bases. Germline CDR1 SEHNR, CDR2 FQNEAQ (reference sequence). This CDR3 region has 17 residues. V gave up 2 bases and J gave up 3 bases; unmatched junction bases: 10. CDR3 residues: CASSLRAGGRETDTQYF. CDR3 DNA: TGTGCCAGCAGCTTACGGGCAGGGGGCCGGGAGACAGATACGCAGTATTTT.

The chain combines TRBV7-9 with TRBJ1-1; 8 bases line up with TRBD1. This CDR3 is 15 amino acids long. Germline V lookup: CDR1 SEHNR, CDR2 FQNEAQ (reference sequence). V gave up 5 bases and J gave up 5 bases; unmatched junction bases: 10. The CDR3 sequence is CASSHSQGARTEAFF. Here the CDR3 DNA reads TGTGCCAGCAGCCATTCGCAGGGGGCAAGGACTGAAGCTTTCTTT. The full variable domain, completed using reference TRBV7-9 and TRBJ1-1, is DTGVSQNPRHKITKRGQNVTFRCDPISEHNRLYWYRQTLGQGPEFLTYFQNEAQLEKSRLLSDRFSAERPKGSFSTLEIQRTEQGDSAMYLCASSHSQGARTEAFFGQGTRLTVV.